The rows below give T cell receptor beta chains drawn from one sample of a study of blood T cell repertoires in COVID-19. Sequencing used immunoSEQ multiplex PCR; TCRdb keeps in-frame clones, though not all of them. This sample has some 160,000 clones, with around 83% found just once. Material: peripheral blood. These receptors were obtained from a human donor in a cohort sampled during active COVID-19. The CDR3 runs from the conserved cysteine through the conserved F or W. Each record gives: CDR3 length, V gene, J gene, clone size, D gene, CDR3 DNA, CDR3 protein. The D gene is left open where the match is weak. A row's size may be missing; if present it is once, few, many or a size class.

16,TRBV7-9,TRBJ2-3,-,-,TGTGCCAGCAGCTCGGGGGAGTTGCCCCCCACAGATACGCAGTATTTT,CASSSGELPPTDTQYF
16,TRBV19,TRBJ1-5,-,TRBD1,TGTGCCAGTAGTCTAGACAGGGGTGAGAGCAATCAGCCCCAGCATTTT,CASSLDRGESNQPQHF
13,TRBV4-1,TRBJ2-7,-,-,TGCGCCAGCAGCCAAGATAAGGGGTACGAGCAGTACTTC,CASSQDKGYEQYF
15,TRBV6-5,TRBJ2-7,-,-,TGTGCCAGCAGTCCATCCGGGACAACCCCCTACGAGCAGTACTTC,CASSPSGTTPYEQYF
16,TRBV3-1/TRBV3-2,TRBJ1-1,-,TRBD1,TGTGCCAGCAGCCATTCCGAGGGGGCGCGCAACACTGAAGCTTTCTTT,CASSHSEGARNTEAFF
15,TRBV5-1,TRBJ2-7,-,-,TGCGCCAGCAGCTTGATACAGGGAAACTCCTACGAGCAGTACTTC,CASSLIQGNSYEQYF
18,TRBV21-1,TRBJ1-6,once,-,TGTGCCAGCATCCTCGGGGACAGGGGCCCCAGATTTGATTCACCCCTCCACTTT,CASILGDRGPRFDSPLHF
17,TRBV19,TRBJ2-1,-,TRBD2,TGTGCCAGTAGTAAGGGGGGTTTAGCGGGGTACTACAATGAGCAGTTCTTC,CASSKGGLAGYYNEQFF
14,TRBV6-4,TRBJ2-7,-,-,TGTGCCAGGGGGGCAGGTCCAGGGACCTACGAGCAGTACTTC,CARGAGPGTYEQYF
17,TRBV14,TRBJ1-4,-,-,TGTGCCAGCAGCCCCCGCGGAGGCCCAACTGCTAATGAAAAACTGTTTTTT,CASSPRGGPTANEKLFF
15,TRBV28,TRBJ1-1,-,TRBD1,TGTGCCAGCAGGTACCCGAGACAGGGGGTAACTGAAGCTTTCTTT,CASRYPRQGVTEAFF
14,TRBV28,TRBJ2-7,-,-,TGTGCCAGCAGTCCCCCCAGGGATGTGACGCAACAGTACTTC,CASSPPRDVTQQYF
13,TRBV7-2,TRBJ1-2,few,-,TGTGCCAGCAGAGGGGACTCCGGCGGCGGCTACACCTTC,CASRGDSGGGYTF
15,TRBV7-9,TRBJ1-3,-,TRBD1,TGTGCCAGCACCCCGGGACAGGGCTCAGGGAACACCATATATTTT,CASTPGQGSGNTIYF
15,TRBV28,TRBJ2-5,-,TRBD1,TGTGCCAGCAGTTTCCCCGGGACAGGGATGGAGACCCAGTACTTC,CASSFPGTGMETQYF
18,TRBV27,TRBJ2-6,-,TRBD1,TGTGCCAGCAGTGCCCCGGGACAGGGGACAACTGGGGCCAACGTCCTGACTTTC,CASSAPGQGTTGANVLTF
15,TRBV9,TRBJ1-5,-,TRBD1,TGTGCCAGCAGCCCCGAACCAGGGGGCGGTCAGCCCCAGCATTTT,CASSPEPGGGQPQHF
17,TRBV11-2,TRBJ2-3,-,-,TGTGCCAGCAGCTTAGCCCCAGCGCCCGAGCCCCCAGATACGCAGTATTTT,CASSLAPAPEPPDTQYF
14,TRBV19,TRBJ2-1,few,-,TGTGCCAGTAGGGAGAAACAGGGCTACAATGAGCAGTTCTTC,CASREKQGYNEQFF
16,TRBV5-5,TRBJ2-7,-,TRBD1,TGTGCCAGCAGCTATACCGGGACAGGGGTTTCCTACGAGCAGTACTTC,CASSYTGTGVSYEQYF
14,TRBV9,TRBJ1-2,-,-,TGTGCCAGCAGCGTAGGAGGAGGGGACTATGGCTACACCTTC,CASSVGGGDYGYTF
16,TRBV6-2/TRBV6-3,TRBJ1-1,-,TRBD1,TGTGCCAGCAGTTACGTCAGGGGGCGTATGAACACTGAAGCTTTCTTT,CASSYVRGRMNTEAFF